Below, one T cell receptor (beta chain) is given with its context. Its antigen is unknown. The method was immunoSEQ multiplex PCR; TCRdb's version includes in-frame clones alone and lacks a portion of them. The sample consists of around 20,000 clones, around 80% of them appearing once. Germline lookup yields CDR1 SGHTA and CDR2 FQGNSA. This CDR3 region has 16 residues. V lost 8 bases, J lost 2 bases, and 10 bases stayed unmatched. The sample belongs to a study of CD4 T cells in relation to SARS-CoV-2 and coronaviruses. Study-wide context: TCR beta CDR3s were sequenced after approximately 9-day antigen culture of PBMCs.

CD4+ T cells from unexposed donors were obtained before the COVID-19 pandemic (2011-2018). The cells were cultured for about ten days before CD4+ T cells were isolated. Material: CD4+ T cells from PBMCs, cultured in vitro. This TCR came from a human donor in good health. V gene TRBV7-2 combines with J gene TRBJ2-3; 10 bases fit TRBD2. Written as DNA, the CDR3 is TGTGCCAGCTCATTTAGCGGGAGGCCCCACACAGATACGCAGTATTTT. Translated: CASSFSGRPHTDTQYF.